The subject of this entry is one T cell receptor (beta chain). This sample stems from a study of ipilimumab plus nivolumab after autologous stem cell transplantation. Background on the study: Patients received a median of 5 ipilimumab and eight or nine nivolumab doses. The myeloma cohort included high-risk transplant-naive patients and patients relapsing within 3 years of a first autologous transplant.

Here immunoSEQ multiplex PCR was the method, and the copy in TCRdb shows in-frame clones only, minus some. The sample contains a few thousand clones, 60% to 80% of which appear only once. Ipilimumab, 1 mg/kg, started 14 to 28 days after autologous transplant. Patients got 3 mg/kg IV nivolumab weeks 1, 4, 7, 10, then biweekly through week 26. CDR3 length: 14 amino acids. Between the trimmed V and J ends, which lost 2 bases and 10 bases, there was a span of 17 bases. The V gene's germline CDR1 is MDHEN and CDR2 SYDVKM. This chain uses TRBV28 with TRBJ2-5; D unresolved. The clonotype comes from a male donor with multiple myeloma. The source material was PBMCs, sampled in a trial of ipilimumab plus nivolumab as post-transplant consolidation. CDR3 in DNA: TGTGCCAGCAGTTTACCGTCCCCCCCCGTGGACCAGTACTTC. Its protein is CASSLPSPPVDQYF. The full variable domain, in which reference TRBV28 and TRBJ2-5 provide the parts outside the CDR3, is DVKVTQSSRYLVKRTGEKVFLECVQDMDHENMFWYRQDPGLGLRLIYFSYDVKMKEKGDIPEGYSVSREKKERFSLILESASTNQTSMYLCASSLPSPPVDQYFGPGTRLLVL.